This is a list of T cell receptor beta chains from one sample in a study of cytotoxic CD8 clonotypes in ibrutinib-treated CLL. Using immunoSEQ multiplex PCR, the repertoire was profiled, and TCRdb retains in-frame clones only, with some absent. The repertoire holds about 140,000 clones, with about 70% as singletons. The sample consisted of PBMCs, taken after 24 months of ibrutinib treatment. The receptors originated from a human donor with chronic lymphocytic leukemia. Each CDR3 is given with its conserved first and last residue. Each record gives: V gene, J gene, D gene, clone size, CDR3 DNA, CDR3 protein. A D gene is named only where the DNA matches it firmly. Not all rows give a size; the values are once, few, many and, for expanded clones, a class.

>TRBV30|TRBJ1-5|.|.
TGTGCCTGGAGTGTGGGCAGAGCCCACCAGCCCCAGCATTTT
CAWSVGRAHQPQHF
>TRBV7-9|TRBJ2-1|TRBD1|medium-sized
TGTGCCAGCAGCCTTTCTCCGGGACAGGGCTACAATGAGCAGTTCTTC
CASSLSPGQGYNEQFF
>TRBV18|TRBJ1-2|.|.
TGTGCCAGCTCACCAGGGGGAGTAGGAGGCTACACCTTC
CASSPGGVGGYTF
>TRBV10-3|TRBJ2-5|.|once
TGTGCCATCAGTGGAGGGTATGAGACCCAGTACTTC
CAISGGYETQYF
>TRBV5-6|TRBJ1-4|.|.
TGTGCCAGCAGCCAGACCCAGTGGACCGGTGGAGAAAAACTGTTTTTT
CASSQTQWTGGEKLFF
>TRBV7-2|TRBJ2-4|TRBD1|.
TGTGCCAGCAGCCGACAGGGACCGACAACCAAAGCCAAAAACATTCAGTACTTC
CASSRQGPTTKAKNIQYF
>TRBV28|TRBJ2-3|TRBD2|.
TGTGCCAGCAGTCCCCCGGGACTAGCGGGAGGGCCGGGGCAGTATTTT
CASSPPGLAGGPGQYF
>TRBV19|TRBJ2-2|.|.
TGTGCCAGTTGGGCCCTGCCAACCGGGGAGCTGTTTTTT
CASWALPTGELFF
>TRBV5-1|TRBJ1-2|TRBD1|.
TGCGCCAGCAGCCCTGACAGGGACTATGGCTACACCTTC
CASSPDRDYGYTF
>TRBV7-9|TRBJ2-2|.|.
TGTGCCAGCAGCTTACAACTAGCTCCGGGGACCACCGGGGAGCTGTTTTTT
CASSLQLAPGTTGELFF
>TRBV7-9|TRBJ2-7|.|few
TGTGCCAGCAGCCCCTCGTACGGGTTGCACGAGCAGTACTTC
CASSPSYGLHEQYF
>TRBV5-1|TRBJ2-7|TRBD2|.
TGCGCCAGCAGCTTGGGGGTAGCGGGGACCCCCTACGAGCAGTACTTC
CASSLGVAGTPYEQYF
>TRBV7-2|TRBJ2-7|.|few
TGTGCCAGCACCGGCCGCTCCTACGAGCAGTACTTC
CASTGRSYEQYF